Listed here are 6 T cell receptor beta chains from one sample, sequenced in a study of Ad26.COV2.S vaccination and SARS-CoV-2 variants. This sample's treatment: 15 to 20 received Ad26.COV2.S at low or high dose, single or two shots; about 5 received placebo; per-sample allocation not given. Following the first vaccine or placebo injection, samples were taken on day 63. The protocol was immunoSEQ multiplex PCR, while the TCRdb copy is restricted to in-frame clones and leaves out a portion. The table lists 400,000 to 500,000 clones, around 89% of them singletons. This material consisted of peripheral blood, taken in a trial of Ad26.COV2.S vaccine versus placebo. The receptors shown here come from a person aged 18-60 years who received the Ad26.COV2.S COVID-19 vaccine or a placebo.

The chain uses TRBV27 and TRBJ2-5; TRBD2 agrees at 14 bases. Germline trimming cut 2 bases from V and 1 base from J; bases unmatched to any gene: 6. The CDR3 covers 18 residues. CDR1 is MNHEY, CDR2 SMNVEV, per germline (reference sequence). DNA for the CDR3: TGTGCCAGCAGTTTACTCGGGACTAGCGGGGGCCTCCAAGAGACCCAGTACTTC. Amino acid sequence: CASSLLGTSGGLQETQYF.

The rearrangement links TRBV5-1 to TRBJ2-1, with 13 bases lining up with TRBD2. The trim removed 2 bases at V and 0 bases at J, leaving 5 bases unmatched. The CDR3 consists of 18 residues. The germline CDR1 and CDR2 sequences are SGHRS and YFSETQ. The CDR3 sequence is CASSFGLAGVSSYNEQFF. CDR3 coding DNA: TGCGCCAGCAGCTTCGGACTAGCGGGGGTGAGCTCCTACAATGAGCAGTTCTTC.

This clone was observed a handful of times. The rearrangement uses TRBV5-1 and TRBJ1-2; the D gene is possibly TRBD1 (5 bases). Germline V gives CDR1 SGHRS, CDR2 YFSETQ. The CDR3 is 17 amino acids. The germline V and J ends were trimmed by 0 bases and 4 bases, with 19 bases remaining between them. The CDR3: CASSLGDPTSPFYGYTF. As DNA, the CDR3 is TGCGCCAGCAGCTTGGGGGACCCCACCAGCCCCTTCTATGGCTACACCTTC.

The V and J genes are TRBV14 and TRBJ1-2; D possibly corresponds to TRBD1 (6 bases). The CDR3 is 17 amino acids. The germline V and J ends were trimmed by 2 bases and 5 bases, with 21 bases remaining between them. CDR1 SGHDN and CDR2 FVKESK come from the germline V gene. DNA of the CDR3: TGTGCCAGCAGCCAACATTCCCCCCTTGGGACACCATATGGCTACACCTTC. It yields the protein CASSQHSPLGTPYGYTF.

The chain uses TRBV28 and TRBJ2-7; perhaps TRBD2 as D (5 bases). Trimming removed 4 bases at V and 7 bases at J, with 17 bases between. Germline V gives CDR1 MDHEN, CDR2 SYDVKM. The CDR3 spans 14 residues. In DNA form, the CDR3 reads TGTGCCAGCAGTTCGCGGGCCAGGTGGGGTGAGCAGTACTTC. The encoded protein is CASSSRARWGEQYF. The full variable domain, with the rest looked up from reference TRBV28 and TRBJ2-7, is DVKVTQSSRYLVKRTGEKVFLECVQDMDHENMFWYRQDPGLGLRLIYFSYDVKMKEKGDIPEGYSVSREKKERFSLILESASTNQTSMYLCASSSRARWGEQYFGPGTRLTVT.

This clone is a singleton in its sample. The V call is TRBV3-1 (or the pseudogene TRBV3-2), the J call TRBJ2-1, with D unclear. The V end lost 0 bases, the J end lost 4 bases, and 10 bases lay between the germline ends. The germline V gene encodes CDR1 LGHDT and CDR2 YNNKEL (reference sequence). This CDR3 is built from 15 residues. DNA of the CDR3: TGTGCCAGCAGCCAAGATCATGGAGAATACAATGAGCAGTTCTTC. Translation gives CASSQDHGEYNEQFF.